This T cell receptor (beta chain) was captured by sequencing in a study of siplizumab effects on memory and regulatory T cells. The study's findings and limits: The naive T cell population seemed more diverse than memory cells and seemed a major contributor to the alloresponse. Among mappable alloreactive CD4+ clones, the Treg-derived fraction averaged 68.8% with siplizumab versus under 30% in controls.

For every sample, 90,000 to 100,000 TCR templates were assayed. TCRdb's table, derived via immunoSEQ multiplex PCR, lists solely in-frame clones and lacks some. The sample includes more than 95,000 clones, 93% seen only once; the top ten take about 0.62%. Deletions cut 0 bases from V and 5 bases from J, with 13 bases between. Per germline, CDR1 GTSNPN and CDR2 SVGIG (reference sequence). This CDR3 contains 15 residues. Comments on this clone: What it binds is not known.

The sequencing sample was made of Tregs sorted from blood. The chain uses TRBV30 and TRBJ2-2; D is perhaps TRBD2 (5 bases). The source of this sequence is a human donor in good health. CDR3 in amino acids: CAWSVGGVGTGELFF. CDR3 DNA: TGTGCCTGGAGTGTAGGAGGAGTGGGGACCGGGGAGCTGTTTTTT. The full variable domain, completed using reference TRBV30 and TRBJ2-2, is SQTIHQWPATLVQPVGSPLSLECTVEGTSNPNLYWYRQAAGRGLQLLFYSVGIGQISSEVPQNLSASRPQDRQFILSSKKLLLSDSGFYLCAWSVGGVGTGELFFGEGSRLTVL.